This note documents a single T cell receptor beta chain sequence. The sample originates from a study of T cell clonotyping in hematopoietic cell transplantation. Documented time point: recipient sample about 28 days before transplant, after cytoreduction. Profiled with immunoSEQ multiplex PCR; TCRdb holds only in-frame clones, not every one. The sample has some 49,000 clones, around 84% seen once. This TCR came from a man aged 60 to 75 with biphenotypic leukemia. Some clones in this sample may be carry-over from other donors' samples. The sample was peripheral blood mononuclear cells, taken before stem cell transplant.

Here the CDR3 DNA reads TGTGCCAGCAACTTCGTAGGGGTTGATCAGCCCCAGCATTTT. This codes for CASNFVGVDQPQHF. This sequence joins TRBV28 and TRBJ1-5; perhaps TRBD1 as D (5 bases). Trimming took off 7 bases at V and 5 bases at J, with 15 bases between the two ends. CDR3 length equals 14 residues. CDR1 is MDHEN and CDR2 is SYDVKM in the germline V gene.